The TCR beta chain under discussion was sequenced for a study of T cells after yellow fever vaccination. Study in general: The authors prepared low-cell-number fractions using SMART-Seq v4 Ultra Low Input. Study observations and caveats: Though weaker, the secondary response peaked faster, on day 5 versus 15. It was a small share of clonotypes that appeared in both CD4 and CD8 compartments.

Generation of TCR cDNA used 5'RACE template switching (which added a universal primer site and UMIs). MiXCR, applied by TCRdb to the 5' RACE reads, yields one record per CDR3 protein. The table has around 600,000 distinct CDR3 sequences, roughly an eighth seen once. V was cut by 3 bases and J by 3 bases, with 8 bases left in between. The germline gives CDR1 MNHEY, CDR2 SMNVEV (reference sequence). The CDR3 extends over 14 amino acids. Turning to this clonotype: As yet, its antigen is unknown.

This sample comprised PBMCs, obtained on the day of the yellow fever booster vaccination. V is TRBV27 and J is TRBJ2-2; no definite D call. The sequence came from a man aged 30-40 years who received the YFV17D yellow fever vaccine. The CDR3 DNA follows: TGTGCCAGCAGTTTGATGGCGGACACCGGGGAGCTGTTTTTT. It encodes CASSLMADTGELFF.